The rows below give T cell receptor beta chains drawn from one sample of a study of T cells in narcolepsy. The protocol was immunoSEQ multiplex PCR, while the TCRdb copy is restricted to in-frame clones and leaves out a portion. The repertoire holds 15,000 to 17,000 clones, with about 85% as singletons. The sequenced material came from memory (CD45RA-) CD4+ T cells from blood. These receptors all come from a human donor in good health. Each CDR3 is given with its conserved first and last residue. The D gene is left open where the match is weak. Not every row has a clone size; where given, it reads once, few, many or a size class.

D,size,V,J,DNA,CDR3
.,few,TRBV6-5,TRBJ1-6,TGTGCCAGCAGTTACGGCGTAGAGGATAATTCACCCCTCCACTTT,CASSYGVEDNSPLHF
TRBD1,.,TRBV7-2,TRBJ1-2,TGTGCCAGCAGCCGGGGACAGACTTTTAACTATGGCTACACCTTC,CASSRGQTFNYGYTF
TRBD2,once,TRBV11-2,TRBJ2-1,TGTGCCAGCAGCTTAGAGGGGATTAAGAGCGGGAGGGCCAAGAATGAGCAGTTCTTC,CASSLEGIKSGRAKNEQFF
TRBD2,.,TRBV5-5,TRBJ2-1,TGTGCCAGCAGCTCCGTACTAGCGTCCCACAATGAGCAGTTCTTC,CASSSVLASHNEQFF
.,.,TRBV10-3,TRBJ1-5,TGTGCCATCAGCTACGGACCGGTTAATCAGCCCCAGCATTTT,CAISYGPVNQPQHF
.,.,TRBV7-9,TRBJ2-7,TGTGCCAGCAGCTTGGGGGGCGCCGGAGGCGAGCAGTACTTC,CASSLGGAGGEQYF
TRBD1,.,TRBV19,TRBJ1-2,TGTGCCAGTAGTCTCCGGACAGGGGAACTTTTCTATGGCTACACCTTC,CASSLRTGELFYGYTF
TRBD2,.,TRBV6-6,TRBJ2-3,TGTGCCAGTCGACTAGCGACTAGCACAGATACGCAGTATTTT,CASRLATSTDTQYF
.,.,TRBV11-2,TRBJ2-2,TGTGCCAGCAGCTTAGGAATGACAGAAACCGGGGAGCTGTTTTTT,CASSLGMTETGELFF
.,.,TRBV5-1,TRBJ1-1,TGCGCCAGCAGCGTACCCAAGGCGGGGAACACTGAAGCTTTCTTT,CASSVPKAGNTEAFF
.,.,TRBV7-6,TRBJ2-5,TGTGCCAGCAGCTTAGGCTTCGAGACCCAGTACTTC,CASSLGFETQYF
.,.,TRBV4-3,TRBJ2-5,TGCGCCAGCAGCCAACAGCTGGGCCTGGGAGAGACCCAGTACTTC,CASSQQLGLGETQYF
.,.,TRBV19,TRBJ1-6,TGTGCCAGTAGTTATACAGGGAATTCACCCCTCCACTTT,CASSYTGNSPLHF
TRBD2,.,TRBV6-1,TRBJ2-1,TGTGCCAGCAGTGAATTTCGAGCGGGAGGGGATGAGCAGTTCTTC,CASSEFRAGGDEQFF
TRBD1,.,TRBV7-2,TRBJ1-6,TGTGCCAGCAGCTTAACCCTGACAGGGGTCAATTCACCCCTCCACTTT,CASSLTLTGVNSPLHF
.,.,TRBV29-1,TRBJ2-2,TGTGTGGCCCAGGTCCCACCCGGGGAGCTGTTTTTT,CVAQVPPGELFF
.,.,TRBV7-2,TRBJ2-5,TGTGCCAGCAGCCGGTCACAAGAGACCCAGTACTTC,CASSRSQETQYF
.,.,TRBV5-1,TRBJ1-1,TGCGCCAGCAGCTTGGTTGCGGGGACGAACACTGAAGCTTTCTTT,CASSLVAGTNTEAFF
.,once,TRBV25-1,TRBJ1-4,TGTGCCAGCAGTGGCCCCGGGACATACGAAAAACTGTTTTTT,CASSGPGTYEKLFF
.,.,TRBV9,TRBJ2-2,TGTGCCAGCAGCGCCCTAGCTGAGAACACCGGGGAGCTGTTTTTT,CASSALAENTGELFF
TRBD2,.,TRBV5-1,TRBJ2-1,TGCGCCAGCAGCTTGGGACTAGCGGGAGAAGGGAATGAGCAGTTCTTC,CASSLGLAGEGNEQFF
.,.,TRBV5-4,TRBJ1-1,TGTGCCAGCAGGATCTTCGTCGGCGGGCAGAACACTGAAGCTTTCTTT,CASRIFVGGQNTEAFF
.,.,TRBV6-1,TRBJ2-3,TGTGCCAGCAGTGATACCCGGGGCACAGATACGCAGTATTTT,CASSDTRGTDTQYF
.,.,TRBV7-9,TRBJ2-7,TGTGCCAGCAGCACACAGGGTATATTCGCCTACGAGCAGTACTTC,CASSTQGIFAYEQYF
.,once,TRBV5-1,TRBJ1-1,TGCGCCAGCAGCTTCGTCGGGGCCGGTCTCACTGAAGCTTTCTTT,CASSFVGAGLTEAFF